This T cell receptor beta chain is from a study of identical twins. TCRdb itself ran the 5' RACE reads through MiXCR, one entry per CDR3 protein. The sample yields a few hundred thousand distinct CDR3 sequences, 6% to 7% seen once. The CDR3 spans 16 residues. Germline CDR1 and CDR2: SGHAT and FQNNGV. The V and J ends lost 5 bases and 1 base respectively, with 18 bases between them. These same data were also listed under a study on T cells expressing NK-cell markers. That work states: As a fraction of CD8+ T cells, dominant NKG2C+ clonotypes reached about 1.0-8% in 5 to 7 donors.

The chain is built from TRBV11-2 and TRBJ2-7; D possibly matches TRBD1 or TRBD2 (6 bases each). Sequenced material: CD8+ T cells sorted from blood. The TCR originated in a woman under 30 in good health. As DNA, the CDR3 is TGTGCCAGCAGCCACCTAACGGGGGCGGGTTCCTACGAGCAGTACTTC. Translation: CASSHLTGAGSYEQYF. The complete variable domain, with remaining parts taken from reference TRBV11-2 and TRBJ2-7, reads EAGVAQSPRYKIIEKRQSVAFWCNPISGHATLYWYQQILGQGPKLLIQFQNNGVVDDSQLPKDRFSAERLKGVDSTLKIQPAKLEDSAVYLCASSHLTGAGSYEQYFGPGTRLTVT.